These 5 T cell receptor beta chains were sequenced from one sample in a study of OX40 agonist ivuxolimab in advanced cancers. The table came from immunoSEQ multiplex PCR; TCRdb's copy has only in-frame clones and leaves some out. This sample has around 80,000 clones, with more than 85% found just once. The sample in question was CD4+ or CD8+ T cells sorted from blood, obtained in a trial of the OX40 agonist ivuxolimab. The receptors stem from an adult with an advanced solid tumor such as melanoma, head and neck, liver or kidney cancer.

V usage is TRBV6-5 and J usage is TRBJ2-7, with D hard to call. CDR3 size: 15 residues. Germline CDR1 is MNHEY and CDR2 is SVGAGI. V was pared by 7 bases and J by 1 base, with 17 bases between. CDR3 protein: CASILPGVLSYEQYF. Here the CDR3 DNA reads TGTGCCAGCATTCTTCCAGGAGTACTTTCCTACGAGCAGTACTTC.

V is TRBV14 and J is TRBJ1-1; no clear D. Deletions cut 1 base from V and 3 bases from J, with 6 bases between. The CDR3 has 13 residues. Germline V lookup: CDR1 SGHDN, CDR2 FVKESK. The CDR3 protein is CASSQVQDTEAFF. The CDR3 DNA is TGTGCCAGCAGCCAAGTTCAAGACACTGAAGCTTTCTTT.

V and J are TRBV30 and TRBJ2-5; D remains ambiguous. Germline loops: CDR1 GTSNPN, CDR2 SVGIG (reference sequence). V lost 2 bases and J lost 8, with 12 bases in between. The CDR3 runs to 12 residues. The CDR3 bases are TGTGCCTGGAGTACCGGTACTCCTACCCAGTACTTC. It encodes CAWSTGTPTQYF.

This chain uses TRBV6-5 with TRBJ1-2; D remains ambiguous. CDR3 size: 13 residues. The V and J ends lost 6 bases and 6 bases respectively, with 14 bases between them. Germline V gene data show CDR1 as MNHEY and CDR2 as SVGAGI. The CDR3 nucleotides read TGTGCCAGCAGCTCCGGGTTTGGGGATGGCTACACCTTC. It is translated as CASSSGFGDGYTF.

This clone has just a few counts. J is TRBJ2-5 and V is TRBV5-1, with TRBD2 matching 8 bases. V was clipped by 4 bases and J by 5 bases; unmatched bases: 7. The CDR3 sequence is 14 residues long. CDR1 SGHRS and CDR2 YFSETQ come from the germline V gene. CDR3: CASSTGTRGETQYF. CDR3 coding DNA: TGCGCCAGCAGCACCGGGACTAGAGGGGAGACCCAGTACTTC.